This passage covers 28 T cell receptor beta chains from one sample sequenced in a study of shared clonotypes between healthy human individuals (dated by TCRdb to between 2020 and 2021). The library was prepared using the immunoSEQ multiplex PCR assay. This immuneACCESS table, as held by TCRdb, lists in-frame sequences with V and J called but not all clones. Of the missing ones, under half trace to an unresolved V gene in checked studies; the others have no known cause. This sample is represented by about 1.5 million clones; under 99% of them were singletons. The ten largest clones represent about 0.42% of the sample. Source material: naive CD4+ T cells sorted from blood. The cell subset or site label corresponds to: CD45RA+ positively selected. All receptors derive from a man between 25 and 39 years old in good health.

The chain carries TRBV13 and TRBJ1-4; D call uncertain. The CDR3 runs to 15 residues. Germline assignment: CDR1 PRHDT and CDR2 FYEKMQ (reference sequence). The V gene lost 4 bases and the J gene lost 6 bases, with 15 bases spanning the gap. CDR3 in DNA: TGTGCCAGCAGCTCGGGCCCTAAACGGCATGAAAAACTGTTTTTT. Translating gives CASSSGPKRHEKLFF.

The V call is TRBV5-1, the J call TRBJ2-1; 12 nucleotides match TRBD2. Germline values: CDR1 SGHRS, CDR2 YFSETQ. The CDR3 covers 15 residues. Trimming at V came to 4 bases and at J to 9 bases, leaving 8 bases not matched to a gene. This CDR3 reads CASSRTSGTVGEQFF. CDR3 sequence (DNA): TGCGCCAGCAGCAGGACTAGCGGGACCGTTGGTGAGCAGTTCTTC.

The chain couples TRBV4-2 to TRBJ2-7; the match to TRBD1 covers 10 bases. In germline, CDR1 is LGHNA, CDR2 YNFKEQ. V was clipped by 5 bases and J by 3 bases; unmatched bases: 10. The CDR3 spans 16 residues. The CDR3 spells CASSYMTGGSNYEQYF. The DNA for the CDR3 is TGTGCCAGCAGCTACATGACAGGGGGCTCGAACTACGAGCAGTACTTC.

On this clone itself: Other DNA sequences in the same sample also yield this CDR3. V gene TRBV5-1 combines with J gene TRBJ2-3; D uncertain. The CDR3 length is 13 residues. The germline CDR1 and CDR2 sequences are SGHRS and YFSETQ. Between the trimmed V and J ends, which lost 4 bases and 3 bases, there was a span of 9 bases. CDR3 sequence (DNA): TGCGCCAGCAGCCTTTTAGGGACAGATACGCAGTATTTT. Amino acids: CASSLLGTDTQYF.

This chain uses TRBV10-3 with TRBJ2-5; 9 bases are shared with TRBD1. Germline-derived CDR1 and CDR2 are ENHRY and SYGVKD. This CDR3 has 15 residues. Trimming at V came to 9 bases and at J to 5 bases, leaving 13 bases not matched to a gene. CDR3 amino acids: CAITPGQGLYETQYF. For the CDR3, the DNA is TGTGCCATAACCCCGGGACAGGGATTATACGAGACCCAGTACTTC.

The J gene is TRBJ2-1, the V gene TRBV5-1; 9 nucleotides line up with TRBD2. Germline-derived CDR1 and CDR2 are SGHRS and YFSETQ. Trimming cost V 5 bases and J 9 bases; bases outside gene matches: 15. This CDR3 is built from 16 residues. CDR3 in DNA: TGCGCCAGCAGTTCGATAGCTAGCGGGGCATTAGGTGAGCAGTTCTTC. Translating it yields CASSSIASGALGEQFF. The whole variable domain, filled in from reference TRBV5-1 and TRBJ2-1, reads KAGVTQTPRYLIKTRGQQVTLSCSPISGHRSVSWYQQTPGQGLQFLFEYFSETQRNKGNFPGRFSGRQFSNSRSEMNVSTLELGDSALYLCASSSIASGALGEQFFGPGTRLTVL.

The V call is TRBV2, the J call TRBJ2-7; 8 bases agree with TRBD1. The germline CDR1 and CDR2 sequences are SNHLY and FYNNEI. CDR3 length: 15 residues. V lost 5 bases and J lost 6; bases outside the gene matches: 12. In DNA, the CDR3 is TGTGCCAGCAGTAGGGAGAGGACAGGGTTGAGCGAGCAGTACTTC. The encoded protein is CASSRERTGLSEQYF.

The rearrangement joins TRBV29-1 to TRBJ2-2, with D possibly matching TRBD2 (5 bases). Trimming removed 6 bases at V and 5 bases at J, with 13 bases between. Germline CDR1 and CDR2: SQVTM and ANQGSEA. The CDR3 loop spans 13 amino acids. The CDR3 DNA is TGCAGCGTCGGAGAGACTAAGACCGGGGAGCTGTTTTTT. Its protein product is CSVGETKTGELFF.

Remarks on this clone: Distinct nucleotide sequences in the sample also encode this CDR3. The chain joins TRBV18 to TRBJ2-5; D is ambiguous. Germline V CDR1 and CDR2: KGHSH, LQKENI. The CDR3 length is 13 residues. The V end lost 0 bases, the J end lost 3 bases, and 5 bases lay between the germline ends. CDR3 nucleotides: TGTGCCAGCTCACCACCTTCCAAAGAGACCCAGTACTTC. This sequence encodes CASSPPSKETQYF. Filled out from reference TRBV18 and TRBJ2-5, the complete variable domain reads NAGVMQNPRHLVRRRGQEARLRCSPMKGHSHVYWYRQLPEEGLKFMVYLQKENIIDESGMPKERFSAEFPKEGPSILRIQQVVRGDSAAYFCASSPPSKETQYFGPGTRLLVL.

The V gene is TRBV28, the J gene TRBJ2-3; 10 bases map to TRBD2. Germline lookup yields CDR1 MDHEN and CDR2 SYDVKM. The CDR3 is 15 amino acids. With 7 bases clipped from V and 6 bases from J, the junction kept 10 bases outside the gene matches. The CDR3 nucleotides are TGTGCCAGCACCCCCCCTAGCGGGAGATGGGATACGCAGTATTTT. Amino acids: CASTPPSGRWDTQYF.

The V gene is TRBV18, the J gene TRBJ1-3, with a possible D match to TRBD1 (6 bases). Looked up from germline, CDR1 is KGHSH and CDR2 is LQKENI. The CDR3 contains 18 residues. V was trimmed by 2 bases and J by 0 bases, leaving 17 bases between them. CDR3 in amino acids: CASSPLISKGDSGNTIYF. The CDR3 DNA reads TGTGCCAGCTCACCATTAATCTCAAAGGGGGACTCTGGAAACACCATATATTTT.

This clone was detected only once. This chain uses TRBV6-1 with TRBJ2-5; 8 nucleotides agree with TRBD2. In germline, CDR1 is MNHNS, CDR2 SASEGT. V was pared by 4 bases and J by 1 base, with 8 bases of the junction left unmatched. This CDR3 is 16 amino acids long. CDR3 nucleotide sequence: TGTGCCAGCAGTGGGGAACTAGCGGCCCTCCAAGAGACCCAGTACTTC. This codes for CASSGELAALQETQYF.

V is TRBV7-3 and J is TRBJ2-1; TRBD2 aligns across 11 bases. The germline CDR1 and CDR2 sequences are SGHTA and FQGTGA. V trimming: 2 bases; J trimming: 2 bases; junction bases outside the gene matches: 11. The CDR3 is made up of 19 amino acids. CDR3 sequence reads: CASSLYPLSGRAPYNEQFF. As DNA, the CDR3 is TGTGCCAGCAGCTTATATCCCCTTAGCGGGAGGGCCCCCTACAATGAGCAGTTCTTC. Based on the CDR3 plus reference TRBV7-3 and TRBJ2-1, the full variable domain is GAGVSQTPSNKVTEKGKYVELRCDPISGHTALYWYRQSLGQGPEFLIYFQGTGAADDSGLPNDRFFAVRPEGSVSTLKIQRTERGDSAVYLCASSLYPLSGRAPYNEQFFGPGTRLTVL.

The rearrangement joins TRBV6-6 to TRBJ2-2, with D possibly being TRBD1 or TRBD2 (5 bases each). Trimming took off 7 bases at V and 6 bases at J, with 15 bases between the two ends. CDR1 and CDR2 (germline): MNHNY, SVGAGI (reference sequence). The CDR3 is 14 amino acids. The CDR3 reads CASTRDPIPGELFF. The CDR3 nucleotides are TGTGCCAGCACCCGGGACCCTATTCCCGGGGAGCTGTTTTTT.

J is TRBJ2-5 and V is TRBV5-6; D may match TRBD1 or TRBD2 (5 bases each). This CDR3 comprises 15 residues. CDR1 and CDR2 from the germline V gene are SGHDT and YYEEEE. V shed 7 bases and J shed 2 bases, with 18 bases lying between them. In DNA form, the CDR3 reads TGTGCCAGCCTGGGTCCGGGACGGATACAAGAGACCCAGTACTTC. It is translated as CASLGPGRIQETQYF.

Concerning this clone: Other DNA sequences in the sample encode the same CDR3. This chain connects TRBV6-1 to TRBJ2-7; 10 positions match TRBD1. Unmatched junction bases numbered 3, after V lost 8 bases and J lost 2 bases. CDR3 length equals 13 residues. Germline-derived CDR1 and CDR2 are MNHNS and SASEGT. DNA of the CDR3: TGTGCCAGCGGACAGGGGGGGCCCTACGAGCAGTACTTC. It specifies CASGQGGPYEQYF.

The chain has TRBV5-1 and TRBJ2-2; D is unclear. Germline V gene lookup returns CDR1 SGHRS and CDR2 YFSETQ. The CDR3 loop spans 17 amino acids. V lost 1 base and J lost 6, with 19 bases in between. CDR3 sequence (DNA): TGCGCCAGCAGCTTGTTAAAGGGTACAAAAACAGCCGGGGAGCTGTTTTTT. Its protein is CASSLLKGTKTAGELFF.

This clone occurred once. The V and J genes are TRBV7-7 and TRBJ2-1, with 8 bases fitting TRBD2. Per the germline V gene, CDR1 is SSHAT and CDR2 is FNYEAQ (reference sequence). Trimming took 3 bases from V and 0 from J; bases not matched to a gene: 13. This CDR3 has 19 residues. The CDR3 DNA follows: TGTGCCAGCAGCTTTAAAGAGCTAGCGGGTTCTTCCTCCTACAATGAGCAGTTCTTC. Translating gives CASSFKELAGSSSYNEQFF.

The rearrangement links TRBV30 to TRBJ1-1; weak D call: TRBD1 (6 bases). The CDR3 extends over 11 amino acids. Germline values: CDR1 GTSNPN, CDR2 SVGIG (reference sequence). With 4 bases removed from V and 11 bases from J, the gap between germline ends came to 14 bases. CDR3 sequence (DNA): TGTGCCTGGACAGGGGAACGGTGGGCTTTCTTT. Encoded protein: CAWTGERWAFF. Using reference TRBV30 and TRBJ1-1 for the parts outside the CDR3, the full variable domain is SQTIHQWPATLVQPVGSPLSLECTVEGTSNPNLYWYRQAAGRGLQLLFYSVGIGQISSEVPQNLSASRPQDRQFILSSKKLLLSDSGFYLCAWTGERWAFFGQGTRLTVV.

V gene TRBV29-1 combines with J gene TRBJ2-5; 8 bases are a match to TRBD2. The CDR3 is made up of 13 amino acids. The germline CDR1 and CDR2 sequences are SQVTM and ANQGSEA. Trimming took 4 bases from V and 4 from J; bases not matched to a gene: 5. CDR3 sequence (DNA): TGCAGCGTTGTACTAGCGGTAGGAGAGACCCAGTACTTC. This encodes CSVVLAVGETQYF. The variable domain in full, completed from reference TRBV29-1 and TRBJ2-5, reads SAVISQKPSRDICQRGTSLTIQCQVDSQVTMMFWYRQQPGQSLTLIATANQGSEATYESGFVIDKFPISRPNLTFSTLTVSNMSPEDSSIYLCSVVLAVGETQYFGPGTRLLVL.

For the CDR3, the DNA is TGTGCCAGCAGCGTAGTGGACGCCGGTCACTTCGAGCAGTACTTC. Translated: CASSVVDAGHFEQYF. The chain links TRBV9 to TRBJ2-7; D not certain. Trimming removed 0 bases from V and 6 bases from J, with 16 bases in between. CDR1 and CDR2 from the germline V gene are SGDLS and YYNGEE. The CDR3 has 15 amino acids.

V gene TRBV29-1 combines with J gene TRBJ1-4, with unresolved D. V was trimmed by 7 bases and J by 2 bases, leaving 5 bases between them. The CDR3 sequence is 11 residues long. CDR1 and CDR2 from the germline V gene are SQVTM and ANQGSEA. The chain's CDR3 is CSGRTNEKLFF. CDR3 nucleotide sequence: TGCAGCGGGCGGACTAATGAAAAACTGTTTTTT.

The genes are TRBV10-3 and TRBJ1-1; D not certain. The germline V and J ends were trimmed by 0 bases and 3 bases, with 5 bases remaining between them. The CDR3 is made up of 13 amino acids. The V gene's germline CDR1 is ENHRY and CDR2 SYGVKD. CDR3 coding DNA: TGTGCCATCAGTGAGTCACAGTACACTGAAGCTTTCTTT. Protein product: CAISESQYTEAFF.

The CDR3 sequence is CASSIDRGRDTEAFF. CDR3 sequence (DNA): TGTGCCAGTAGTATAGATCGTGGACGGGACACTGAAGCTTTCTTT. The chain employs TRBV19 and TRBJ1-1; D gene uncertain. V lost 0 bases to trimming and J lost 3 bases, with 11 bases between them. The CDR3 covers 15 residues. Looked up from germline, CDR1 is LNHDA and CDR2 is SQIVND (reference sequence).

The CDR3 sequence: CASSRDASVAAEQFF. Here the CDR3 DNA reads TGCGCCAGCAGTCGGGACGCCTCCGTGGCTGCTGAGCAGTTCTTC. The rearrangement uses TRBV5-1 and TRBJ2-1, with D tentatively TRBD1 or TRBD2 (5 bases each). This CDR3 has 15 residues. V shed 5 bases and J shed 9 bases, with 21 bases lying between them. The germline V gene encodes CDR1 SGHRS and CDR2 YFSETQ.

The chain uses TRBV7-9 and TRBJ2-5; TRBD1 agrees at 7 bases. V shed 5 bases, J shed 1 base, and the junction held 4 bases outside the gene matches. Germline-derived CDR1 and CDR2 are SEHNR and FQNEAQ (reference sequence). The CDR3 has 14 residues. The CDR3 bases are TGTGCCAGCAGCGAAGGGACAGCCCAAGAGACCCAGTACTTC. This sequence encodes CASSEGTAQETQYF.

The rearrangement uses TRBV28 and TRBJ1-2; 9 bases fit TRBD1. The CDR3 covers 15 residues. Germline V CDR1 and CDR2: MDHEN, SYDVKM. Trimming cost V 5 bases and J 4 bases; bases outside gene matches: 8. CDR3 sequence: CASSPGQGRFYGYTF. The CDR3 DNA reads as TGTGCCAGCAGTCCAGGACAGGGGAGGTTCTATGGCTACACCTTC.

This clone was recorded only once. The chain is built from TRBV30 and TRBJ2-1, with 15 bases aligning to TRBD2. Per the germline V gene, CDR1 is GTSNPN and CDR2 is SVGIG (reference sequence). The CDR3 runs 16 residues. V dropped 6 bases and J dropped 3; count of bases not matched to a gene: 6. The CDR3 protein is CACSGTSGRYYNEQFF. The CDR3 DNA follows: TGTGCCTGTTCCGGGACTAGCGGGAGGTACTACAATGAGCAGTTCTTC. Full variable domain (missing parts from reference TRBV30 and TRBJ2-1): SQTIHQWPATLVQPVGSPLSLECTVEGTSNPNLYWYRQAAGRGLQLLFYSVGIGQISSEVPQNLSASRPQDRQFILSSKKLLLSDSGFYLCACSGTSGRYYNEQFFGPGTRLTVL.